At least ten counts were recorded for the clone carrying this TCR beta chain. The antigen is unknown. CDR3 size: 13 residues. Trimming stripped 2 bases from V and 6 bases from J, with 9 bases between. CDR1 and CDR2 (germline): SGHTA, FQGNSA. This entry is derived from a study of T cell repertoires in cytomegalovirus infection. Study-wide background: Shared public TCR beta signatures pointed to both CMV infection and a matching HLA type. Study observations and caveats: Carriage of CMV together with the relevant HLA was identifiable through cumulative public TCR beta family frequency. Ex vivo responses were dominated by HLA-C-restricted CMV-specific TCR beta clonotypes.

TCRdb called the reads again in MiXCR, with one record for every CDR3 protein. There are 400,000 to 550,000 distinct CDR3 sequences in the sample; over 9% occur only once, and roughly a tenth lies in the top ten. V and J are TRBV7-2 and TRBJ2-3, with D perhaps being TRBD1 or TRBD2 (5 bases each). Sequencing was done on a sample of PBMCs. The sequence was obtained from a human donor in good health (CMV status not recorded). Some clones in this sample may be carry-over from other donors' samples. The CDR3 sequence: CASSLSEGDTQYF. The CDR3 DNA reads TGTGCCAGCAGCTTATCCGAGGGGGATACGCAGTATTTT.